Shown below are 11 T cell receptor beta chains from a single sample sequenced in a study of OX40 agonist ivuxolimab in advanced cancers. Libraries were prepared by immunoSEQ multiplex PCR; TCRdb keeps only in-frame clonotypes and omits some of them. In the table there are about 84,000 clones, roughly 82% of which are singletons. The sample in question was CD4+ or CD8+ T cells sorted from blood, obtained in a trial of the OX40 agonist ivuxolimab. The receptor set was obtained from an adult with an advanced solid tumor such as melanoma, head and neck, liver or kidney cancer.

Worth noting for this clone: In the same sample, other DNA sequences code for this CDR3. This rearrangement joins TRBV6-4 to TRBJ1-2, with TRBD1 matching over 12 bases. The CDR3 loop spans 15 amino acids. V dropped 4 bases and J dropped 6; count of bases not matched to a gene: 6. CDR1 and CDR2 from the germline V gene are MRHNA and SNTAGT. The CDR3 DNA reads as TGTGCCAGCAGTGCCGGGACAGGGGGCGAAAATGGCTACACCTTC. Protein: CASSAGTGGENGYTF.

The chain has TRBV19 and TRBJ2-1; possible D gene TRBD1, 6 bases. The CDR3 length is 13 residues. With 6 bases removed from V and 4 bases from J, the gap between germline ends came to 10 bases. Germline V CDR1 and CDR2: LNHDA, SQIVND (reference sequence). The CDR3 sequence is CASSNDRYNEQFF. CDR3 sequence (DNA): TGTGCCAGTAGCAACGACAGGTACAATGAGCAGTTCTTC.

The V and J genes are TRBV6-1 and TRBJ2-5; TRBD1 aligns across 10 bases. V shed 6 bases and J 5 bases; nucleotides not matched to a gene: 3. Looked up from germline, CDR1 is MNHNS and CDR2 is SASEGT. CDR3 length equals 13 residues. The CDR3 here is CASRGDRGETQYF. CDR3 in DNA: TGTGCCAGCAGGGGGGACAGGGGTGAGACCCAGTACTTC.

The gene calls are TRBV19 and TRBJ1-5; D is unclear. CDR3 length: 15 residues. V was cut by 8 bases and J by 0 bases, with 14 bases left in between. CDR1 is LNHDA and CDR2 is SQIVND in the germline V gene (reference sequence). CDR3 sequence (DNA): TGTGCCAGTTCTGGGAGTGGCGATAGCAATCAGCCCCAGCATTTT. Amino acid sequence: CASSGSGDSNQPQHF.

The chain is built from TRBV4-1 and TRBJ2-2; 9 positions match TRBD2. The CDR3 is made up of 20 amino acids. Unmatched junction bases numbered 11, after V lost 0 bases and J lost 0 bases. The germline V gene has CDR1 MGHRA and CDR2 YSYEKL. The CDR3 sequence is CASSQDQSGGLPANTGELFF. CDR3 bases: TGCGCCAGCAGCCAAGATCAGAGCGGGGGGCTACCTGCGAACACCGGGGAGCTGTTTTTT.

This rearrangement joins TRBV5-4 to TRBJ1-2, with a possible D match to TRBD1 (5 bases). V dropped 3 bases and J dropped 3 bases, with 9 bases sitting between them. Germline-derived CDR1 and CDR2 are SGHNT and YYREEE (reference sequence). The CDR3 is 13 amino acids. In DNA form, the CDR3 reads TGTGCCAGCAGCTCCGGGACGGACTATGGCTACACCTTC. It codes for CASSSGTDYGYTF. Filled out from reference TRBV5-4 and TRBJ1-2, the complete variable domain reads ETGVTQSPTHLIKTRGQQVTLRCSSQSGHNTVSWYQQALGQGPQFIFQYYREEENGRGNFPPRFSGLQFPNYSSELNVNALELDDSALYLCASSSGTDYGYTFGSGTRLTVV.

The CDR3 region is CASSFRETDTQYF. CDR3 nucleotide sequence: TGTGCCAGCAGTTTTCGGGAAACTGATACGCAGTATTTT. The rearrangement uses TRBV2 and TRBJ2-3; D may be TRBD2 (5 bases). In germline, CDR1 is SNHLY, CDR2 FYNNEI. This CDR3 is built from 13 residues. Trimming removed 5 bases from V and 6 bases from J, with 12 bases in between.

As for this clone: Other nucleotide sequences from this sample produce the same CDR3. The rearrangement joins TRBV7-3 to TRBJ2-6; D gene ambiguous. The V end was cut by 2 bases, the J end by 0 bases, with 5 bases between. CDR1 is SGHTA and CDR2 is FQGTGA in the germline V gene. The CDR3 spans 15 residues. The CDR3 DNA reads TGTGCCAGCAGCTTAGATCACTCTGGGGCCAACGTCCTGACTTTC. Residues: CASSLDHSGANVLTF.

The rearrangement links TRBV10-3 to TRBJ2-5, with D maybe TRBD2 (5 bases). This CDR3 region has 16 residues. V lost 0 bases and J lost 0, with 11 bases in between. Germline V gene data show CDR1 as ENHRY and CDR2 as SYGVKD. The DNA of the CDR3 is TGTGCCATCAGTGAGTCGAGTCCCGGGAACCAAGAGACCCAGTACTTC. Encoded protein: CAISESSPGNQETQYF.

The chain joins TRBV7-6 to TRBJ2-5; tentative D call: TRBD2 (6 bases). There are 14 residues in the CDR3. Germline-derived CDR1 and CDR2 are SGHVS and FNYEAQ. The V and J ends lost 5 bases and 5 bases respectively, with 15 bases between them. The CDR3: CASSPSGGRETQYF. Written as DNA, the CDR3 is TGTGCCAGCAGCCCCAGTGGGGGGAGGGAGACCCAGTACTTC.

V usage is TRBV2 and J usage is TRBJ2-7, with a possible D match to TRBD1 (6 bases). CDR1 SNHLY and CDR2 FYNNEI come from the germline V gene. The CDR3 is 14 amino acids. V dropped 0 bases and J dropped 8 bases, with 14 bases sitting between them. CDR3: CASSEALGGFQQYV. CDR3 nucleotide sequence: TGTGCCAGCAGTGAAGCGCTTGGGGGCTTCCAGCAGTACGTC.